Reported below is one T cell receptor (beta chain). Its antigen is not known. Primed by a sample-barcoded 5' primer and a J-beta primer mix, a second PCR proceeded for about 7 to 11 cycles. Each cDNA molecule was tagged by a template-switch adaptor that had 12 random nucleotides. TCRdb itself ran the 5' RACE reads through MiXCR, one entry per CDR3 protein. Of 2 million or so distinct CDR3 sequences in the sample, approximately 50% were seen once. These data come from a study of blood T cells in healthy people across ages. Study at large: About one barcoded TCR beta cDNA was captured per two T cells. Regarding the study as a whole: PBMC samples, being unsorted, prevented any conclusive comparison of naive and antigen-experienced cells.

V lost 3 bases, J lost 1 base, and 9 bases stayed unmatched. There are 16 residues in the CDR3. Per the germline V gene, CDR1 is SGHRS and CDR2 is YFSETQ. Sequencing was done on a sample of blood. This receptor was obtained from a woman aged 35 to 49 in good health. The rearrangement uses TRBV5-1 and TRBJ1-2; TRBD1 aligns across 7 bases. CDR3 amino acids: CASSSRTGGVNYGYTF. As DNA, the CDR3 is TGCGCCAGCAGCTCGCGGACAGGCGGAGTTAACTATGGCTACACCTTC.